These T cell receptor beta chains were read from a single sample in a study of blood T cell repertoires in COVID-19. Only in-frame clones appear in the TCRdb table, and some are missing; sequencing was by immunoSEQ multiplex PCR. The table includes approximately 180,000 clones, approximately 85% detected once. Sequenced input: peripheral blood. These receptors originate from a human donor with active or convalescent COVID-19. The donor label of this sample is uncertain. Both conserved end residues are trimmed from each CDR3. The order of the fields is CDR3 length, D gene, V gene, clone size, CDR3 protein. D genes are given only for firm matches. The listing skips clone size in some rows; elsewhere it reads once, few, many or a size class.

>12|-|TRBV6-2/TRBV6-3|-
ASSYDSGPGELF
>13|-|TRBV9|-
ASSVDGKAGNTIY
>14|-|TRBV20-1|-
SATDFLRANTGELF
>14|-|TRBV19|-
ASSKGSGFANTEAF
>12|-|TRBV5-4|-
ASSLQGYTGELF
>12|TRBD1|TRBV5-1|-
ASSLVSGGYGYT
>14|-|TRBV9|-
ASSVVSGVSGHEQF
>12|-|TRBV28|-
ASSNSGAKNIQY
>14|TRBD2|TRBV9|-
ASSVAASGVQETQY
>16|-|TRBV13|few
ASSLEAGQEVSGNTIY
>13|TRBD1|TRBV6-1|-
ASSDLRTGGETQY
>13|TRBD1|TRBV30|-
AWSGKGQGFQPQH
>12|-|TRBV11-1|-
ASSLSFENEKLF
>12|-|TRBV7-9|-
ASSATGEGSPLH
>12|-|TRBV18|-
ASASESYNSPLH
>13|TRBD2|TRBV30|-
AWRGLAGVYNEQF
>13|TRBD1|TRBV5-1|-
ASSPDRTAYNEQF
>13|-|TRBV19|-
ASSISGAGSYGYT
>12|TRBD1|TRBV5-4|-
ASSRQGMNTEAF
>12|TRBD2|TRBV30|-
ACLNSGGVETQY
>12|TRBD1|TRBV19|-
ASMPRDRAAEQF
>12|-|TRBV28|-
ASIAGVSDSPLH
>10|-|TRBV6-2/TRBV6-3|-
ASSYQGYGYT
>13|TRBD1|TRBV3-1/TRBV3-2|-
ASSQSETGATEAF
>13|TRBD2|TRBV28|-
ASSLRSGRAGEQY
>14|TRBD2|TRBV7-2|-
ASSFRLGGDTGELF
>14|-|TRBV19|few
ASRPLTGRGGTEAF
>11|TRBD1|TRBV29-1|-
SVEWGQASGYT
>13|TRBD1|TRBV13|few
ASSFTGGDNYGYT
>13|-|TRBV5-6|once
ASSHRPPALNTQY
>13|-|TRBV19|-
ASSINYPGSYEQY